These T cell receptor beta chains were read from a single sample in a study of blood T cell repertoires in COVID-19. Repertoires were generated with immunoSEQ multiplex PCR, while TCRdb's copy carries only in-frame clones and drops some. This table holds about 200,000 clones, 83% found once. The sequenced sample was peripheral blood. Receptors were obtained from a woman aged 45 to 65 with acute or convalescent COVID-19. The CDR3 runs from the conserved cysteine through the conserved F or W. A D gene is named only where the DNA matches it firmly. Some rows mark clone size as missing; the rest say once, few, many or name a class of expanded clone.

clone size: once; D gene: .; J gene: TRBJ2-5; V gene: TRBV28; CDR3 protein: CASTAEETQYF; CDR3 DNA: TGTGCCAGCACCGCGGAGGAGACCCAGTACTTC
clone size: .; D gene: TRBD2; J gene: TRBJ2-7; V gene: TRBV4-1; CDR3 protein: CASSQATASGGSSYEQYF; CDR3 DNA: TGCGCCAGCAGCCAAGCAACGGCTAGCGGGGGGAGCTCCTACGAGCAGTACTTC
clone size: .; D gene: .; J gene: TRBJ2-3; V gene: TRBV19; CDR3 protein: CASSTSPTASTDTQYF; CDR3 DNA: TGTGCCAGTAGTACCTCCCCGACAGCGAGCACAGATACGCAGTATTTT
clone size: .; D gene: TRBD1; J gene: TRBJ2-3; V gene: TRBV16; CDR3 protein: CASSLGQKDTQYF; CDR3 DNA: TGTGCCAGCAGCTTGGGACAGAAGGATACGCAGTATTTT
clone size: .; D gene: TRBD2; J gene: TRBJ2-4; V gene: TRBV5-4; CDR3 protein: CASSLGLAGARNIQYF; CDR3 DNA: TGTGCCAGCAGCCTCGGACTAGCGGGAGCAAGGAACATTCAGTACTTC
clone size: .; D gene: .; J gene: TRBJ1-1; V gene: TRBV28; CDR3 protein: CASSLYREGGEAFF; CDR3 DNA: TGTGCCAGCAGTTTATACAGGGAAGGAGGTGAAGCTTTCTTT
clone size: .; D gene: .; J gene: TRBJ2-1; V gene: TRBV6-5; CDR3 protein: CASSPKVAGRNEQFF; CDR3 DNA: TGTGCCAGCAGTCCCAAGGTCGCGGGAAGGAATGAGCAGTTCTTC
clone size: .; D gene: .; J gene: TRBJ1-4; V gene: TRBV27; CDR3 protein: CASTEIGTKNEKLFF; CDR3 DNA: TGTGCCAGCACTGAAATCGGGACTAAAAATGAAAAACTGTTTTTT
clone size: .; D gene: .; J gene: TRBJ2-7; V gene: TRBV11-2; CDR3 protein: CASSPSGYEQYF; CDR3 DNA: TGTGCCAGCAGCCCGTCAGGTTACGAGCAGTACTTC
clone size: few; D gene: TRBD1; J gene: TRBJ1-5; V gene: TRBV19; CDR3 protein: CASSIDPSRDRGHQPQHF; CDR3 DNA: TGTGCCAGTAGTATAGATCCCAGCCGGGACAGGGGTCATCAGCCCCAGCATTTT
clone size: .; D gene: .; J gene: TRBJ1-3; V gene: TRBV5-4; CDR3 protein: CASSTGLGDTIYF; CDR3 DNA: TGTGCCAGCAGCACCGGATTGGGAGACACCATATATTTT
clone size: .; D gene: .; J gene: TRBJ2-2; V gene: TRBV19; CDR3 protein: CASSTLNTGELFF; CDR3 DNA: TGTGCCAGTAGTACTCTTAACACCGGGGAGCTGTTTTTT
clone size: few; D gene: .; J gene: TRBJ2-7; V gene: TRBV6-2/TRBV6-3; CDR3 protein: CASSYPGSYEQYF; CDR3 DNA: TGTGCCAGCAGTTACCCGGGCTCCTACGAGCAGTACTTC
clone size: .; D gene: .; J gene: TRBJ2-7; V gene: TRBV15; CDR3 protein: CATSRDRVYEQYF; CDR3 DNA: TGTGCCACCAGCAGAGATCGGGTATACGAGCAGTACTTC
clone size: .; D gene: .; J gene: TRBJ1-3; V gene: TRBV2; CDR3 protein: CASSFTQGSGNTIYF; CDR3 DNA: TGTGCCAGCAGCTTTACTCAGGGTTCAGGAAACACCATATATTTT
clone size: once; D gene: TRBD2; J gene: TRBJ2-7; V gene: TRBV30; CDR3 protein: CAWTLPASGRYEQYF; CDR3 DNA: TGTGCCTGGACTCTCCCGGCTAGCGGGAGATACGAGCAGTACTTC
clone size: .; D gene: .; J gene: TRBJ2-6; V gene: TRBV28; CDR3 protein: CASRGDTSSGANVLTF; CDR3 DNA: TGTGCCAGCAGGGGGGACACAAGCTCTGGGGCCAACGTCCTGACTTTC
clone size: .; D gene: .; J gene: TRBJ2-1; V gene: TRBV6-1; CDR3 protein: CASSEALLAWDNEQFF; CDR3 DNA: TGTGCCAGCAGTGAAGCTCTGCTAGCGTGGGACAATGAGCAGTTCTTC
clone size: .; D gene: .; J gene: TRBJ1-1; V gene: TRBV19; CDR3 protein: CASRWRNTEAFF; CDR3 DNA: TGTGCCAGCCGGTGGAGGAACACTGAAGCTTTCTTT
clone size: .; D gene: .; J gene: TRBJ2-3; V gene: TRBV5-6; CDR3 protein: CASSTLADSYGDTQYF; CDR3 DNA: TGTGCCAGCAGCACTCTAGCAGATAGTTATGGGGATACGCAGTATTTT
clone size: few; D gene: TRBD2; J gene: TRBJ2-1; V gene: TRBV24-1; CDR3 protein: CATSDPSGGGSNEQFF; CDR3 DNA: TGTGCCACCAGTGACCCCTCCGGGGGAGGGAGCAATGAGCAGTTCTTC
clone size: .; D gene: TRBD1; J gene: TRBJ2-3; V gene: TRBV6-5; CDR3 protein: CASSRDRESTDTQYF; CDR3 DNA: TGTGCCAGCAGTCGCGACAGGGAGAGCACAGATACGCAGTATTTT
clone size: .; D gene: .; J gene: TRBJ2-3; V gene: TRBV15; CDR3 protein: CATSRGSSGSTDTQYF; CDR3 DNA: TGTGCCACCAGCCGGGGGAGTAGCGGCAGCACAGATACGCAGTATTTT
clone size: .; D gene: .; J gene: TRBJ2-7; V gene: TRBV15; CDR3 protein: CATSGGRSYEQYF; CDR3 DNA: TGTGCCACCAGCGGAGGGAGGTCATACGAGCAGTACTTC
clone size: .; D gene: TRBD1; J gene: TRBJ1-6; V gene: TRBV28; CDR3 protein: CASRTPGQGYSPLHF; CDR3 DNA: TGTGCCAGCAGAACCCCCGGACAGGGATATTCACCCCTCCACTTT
clone size: few; D gene: .; J gene: TRBJ1-4; V gene: TRBV28; CDR3 protein: CASSFQGMANEKLFF; CDR3 DNA: TGTGCCAGCAGTTTCCAGGGTATGGCTAATGAAAAACTGTTTTTT
clone size: .; D gene: .; J gene: TRBJ1-2; V gene: TRBV29-1; CDR3 protein: CSVDERGWWGDYGYTF; CDR3 DNA: TGCAGCGTTGATGAAAGGGGATGGTGGGGTGACTATGGCTACACCTTC
clone size: .; D gene: .; J gene: TRBJ2-7; V gene: TRBV15; CDR3 protein: CATSRTTGYEQYF; CDR3 DNA: TGTGCCACCAGCAGGACGACAGGCTACGAGCAGTACTTC
clone size: .; D gene: TRBD1; J gene: TRBJ2-2; V gene: TRBV5-1; CDR3 protein: CASSTGQVNTGELFF; CDR3 DNA: TGCGCCAGCAGCACCGGACAGGTCAACACCGGGGAGCTGTTTTTT
clone size: .; D gene: TRBD2; J gene: TRBJ2-2; V gene: TRBV2; CDR3 protein: CASRSSGRAKGGELFF; CDR3 DNA: TGTGCCAGCAGATCTAGCGGGAGGGCCAAGGGCGGGGAGCTGTTTTTT
clone size: few; D gene: .; J gene: TRBJ2-7; V gene: TRBV7-9; CDR3 protein: CASSLAGTSYEQYF; CDR3 DNA: TGTGCCAGCAGCTTGGCGGGAACCTCCTACGAGCAGTACTTC
clone size: .; D gene: .; J gene: TRBJ1-2; V gene: TRBV5-4; CDR3 protein: CASSLEQGTYYGYTF; CDR3 DNA: TGTGCCAGCAGCTTGGAACAGGGTACATACTATGGCTACACCTTC
clone size: .; D gene: TRBD2; J gene: TRBJ2-3; V gene: TRBV10-2; CDR3 protein: CASSDGGRDGTDTQYF; CDR3 DNA: TGCGCCAGCAGTGACGGCGGGAGGGATGGCACAGATACGCAGTATTTT
clone size: .; D gene: TRBD1; J gene: TRBJ2-2; V gene: TRBV3-1/TRBV3-2; CDR3 protein: CASSLRTGGNTGELFF; CDR3 DNA: TGTGCCAGCAGCCTACGGACAGGGGGGAACACCGGGGAGCTGTTTTTT
clone size: .; D gene: .; J gene: TRBJ1-2; V gene: TRBV5-6; CDR3 protein: CASSSGAGYTF; CDR3 DNA: TGTGCCAGCAGCTCAGGGGCTGGCTACACCTTC
clone size: .; D gene: TRBD1; J gene: TRBJ1-1; V gene: TRBV9; CDR3 protein: CASSVDLTGSTEAFF; CDR3 DNA: TGTGCCAGCAGCGTCGATCTGACAGGGTCCACTGAAGCTTTCTTT
clone size: .; D gene: .; J gene: TRBJ2-7; V gene: TRBV5-1; CDR3 protein: CASSSPPQDRSYEQYF; CDR3 DNA: TGCGCCAGCAGCTCCCCTCCACAGGATCGGAGCTACGAGCAGTACTTC
clone size: .; D gene: TRBD1; J gene: TRBJ2-5; V gene: TRBV27; CDR3 protein: CASSQTGGTGETQYF; CDR3 DNA: TGTGCCAGCAGCCAGACAGGGGGCACGGGGGAGACCCAGTACTTC
clone size: .; D gene: .; J gene: TRBJ2-2; V gene: TRBV24-1; CDR3 protein: CATSDLYTGELFF; CDR3 DNA: TGTGCCACCAGTGATCTATACACCGGGGAGCTGTTTTTT
clone size: .; D gene: .; J gene: TRBJ2-3; V gene: TRBV7-2; CDR3 protein: CASSLIVGTNTDTQYF; CDR3 DNA: TGTGCCAGCAGCTTAATTGTTGGCACCAACACAGATACGCAGTATTTT
clone size: .; D gene: .; J gene: TRBJ2-2; V gene: TRBV6-5; CDR3 protein: CASSYSSTGELFF; CDR3 DNA: TGTGCCAGCAGTTACAGTAGCACCGGGGAGCTGTTTTTT
clone size: few; D gene: .; J gene: TRBJ1-5; V gene: TRBV24-1; CDR3 protein: CATSDQSIQPQHF; CDR3 DNA: TGTGCCACCAGTGACCAGTCGATTCAGCCCCAGCATTTT
clone size: .; D gene: TRBD1; J gene: TRBJ1-2; V gene: TRBV7-2; CDR3 protein: CASSVQGDRGYTF; CDR3 DNA: TGTGCCAGCAGTGTACAGGGGGATCGTGGCTACACCTTC
clone size: .; D gene: .; J gene: TRBJ2-3; V gene: TRBV30; CDR3 protein: CAWSREALGGTDTQYF; CDR3 DNA: TGTGCCTGGAGTAGGGAGGCCCTGGGGGGCACAGATACGCAGTATTTT
clone size: .; D gene: TRBD2; J gene: TRBJ2-1; V gene: TRBV7-2; CDR3 protein: CASSFRLAGGNEQFF; CDR3 DNA: TGTGCCAGCAGCTTTCGACTAGCGGGAGGCAATGAGCAGTTCTTC
clone size: .; D gene: .; J gene: TRBJ1-1; V gene: TRBV6-5; CDR3 protein: CASSPPAGVNTEAFF; CDR3 DNA: TGTGCCAGCAGCCCACCCGCAGGGGTGAACACTGAAGCTTTCTTT
clone size: .; D gene: TRBD1; J gene: TRBJ2-7; V gene: TRBV7-2; CDR3 protein: CASSLALGQGIDEQYF; CDR3 DNA: TGTGCCAGCAGCTTAGCCTTGGGACAGGGGATAGACGAGCAGTACTTC
clone size: .; D gene: .; J gene: TRBJ1-1; V gene: TRBV2; CDR3 protein: CASSEGRGEAFF; CDR3 DNA: TGTGCCAGCAGTGAAGGAAGGGGAGAAGCTTTCTTT
clone size: .; D gene: .; J gene: TRBJ1-6; V gene: TRBV7-2; CDR3 protein: CASSLLQGGTYNSPLHF; CDR3 DNA: TGTGCCAGCAGCTTATTACAAGGGGGTACCTATAATTCACCCCTCCACTTT
clone size: .; D gene: TRBD2; J gene: TRBJ2-7; V gene: TRBV6-5; CDR3 protein: CASSNLAGVYEQYF; CDR3 DNA: TGTGCCAGCAGTAACTTAGCGGGAGTTTACGAGCAGTACTTC
clone size: once; D gene: .; J gene: TRBJ2-1; V gene: TRBV5-6; CDR3 protein: CASSSNDRLANNEQFF; CDR3 DNA: TGTGCCAGCAGCTCGAACGACAGGTTAGCGAACAATGAGCAGTTCTTC
clone size: .; D gene: TRBD1; J gene: TRBJ1-3; V gene: TRBV5-1; CDR3 protein: CASSRDRVFSGNTIYF; CDR3 DNA: TGCGCCAGCAGCCGGGACAGGGTTTTCTCTGGAAACACCATATATTTT
clone size: .; D gene: TRBD2; J gene: TRBJ2-7; V gene: TRBV6-5; CDR3 protein: CASRLGLAAYEQYF; CDR3 DNA: TGTGCCAGCAGACTGGGACTAGCAGCCTACGAGCAGTACTTC
clone size: .; D gene: TRBD1; J gene: TRBJ1-6; V gene: TRBV5-1; CDR3 protein: CASSLQGATYNSPLHF; CDR3 DNA: TGCGCCAGCAGCCTACAGGGGGCGACCTATAATTCACCCCTCCACTTT